Detailed here is one T cell receptor (beta chain). The data originate from a study of T cell changes during pregnancy in multiple sclerosis. This CDR3 contains 17 residues. V dropped 3 bases and J dropped 0; count of bases not matched to a gene: 9. Germline CDR1 SGHRS, CDR2 YFSETQ. The assay was immunoSEQ multiplex PCR, and TCRdb's table has in-frame clones only and misses some. The table has 100,000 to 150,000 clones, about 93% seen once; the top ten hold roughly 5.7%. The chain combines TRBV5-1 with TRBJ1-3, with TRBD1 matching 7 bases. The sequence was obtained from a female donor with multiple sclerosis, enrolled in a pregnancy study. The source was peripheral blood, collected before pregnancy. The CDR3 protein is CASSSQGTASSGNTIYF. CDR3 coding DNA: TGCGCCAGCAGCTCGCAGGGGACAGCCAGCTCTGGAAACACCATATATTTT.